Listed below are T cell receptor beta chains from one sample, sequenced in a study of shared clonotypes between healthy human individuals. TCRdb keeps only in-frame clones here, not all; method: immunoSEQ multiplex PCR. The data show a few million clones, with 80% to 95% seen just once and around 0.38% held by the top ten. The sequencing input was naive CD4+ T cells from PBMCs. The receptors were sampled from a man aged 18 to 29 in good health. Some clones in this sample may be carry-over from other donors' samples. CDR3s include the opening cysteine and the closing phenylalanine or tryptophan. D genes are given only for firm matches. A clone size is listed for some rows: how often the clone was seen (once, few, many), or a class if it is expanded.

clone_size j_call v_call d_call cdr3_nt cdr3_aa
. TRBJ1-2 TRBV28 TRBD1 TGTGCCAGCAGAGAACCGGACAGGGCCTTGGGTGGCTACACCTTC CASREPDRALGGYTF
once TRBJ2-6 TRBV2 . TGTGCCAGCAGTGACAGTAGCTCTGGGGCCAACGTCCTGACTTTC CASSDSSSGANVLTF
. TRBJ2-3 TRBV27 . TGTGCCAGCAGAATGTGGGAAGGCACGTCAGGACTCAGCACAGATACGCAGTATTTT CASRMWEGTSGLSTDTQYF
. TRBJ1-4 TRBV30 TRBD1 TGTGCCTGGAGTGTTAAGTCCGCACAGGGGGTATCGGATGAAAAACTGTTTTTT CAWSVKSAQGVSDEKLFF
. TRBJ2-5 TRBV11-2 . TGTGCCAGCAGCTTTGGTGCTAGCGAGAAAGTAGAGACCCAGTACTTC CASSFGASEKVETQYF
. TRBJ2-1 TRBV6-6 TRBD2 TGTGCCAGCAGTTACTCGACTAGCGGTTCCTACAATGAGCAGTTCTTC CASSYSTSGSYNEQFF
. TRBJ1-4 TRBV7-2 . TGTGCCAGCAGCTTGGACGGACGGGCAACTAATGAAAAACTGTTTTTT CASSLDGRATNEKLFF
. TRBJ2-1 TRBV6-1 TRBD1 TGTGCCAGCAGTAAGGGACAGAGCTCCTACAATGAGCAGTTCTTC CASSKGQSSYNEQFF
. TRBJ1-2 TRBV5-6 . TGTGCCAGCAGCTTGAGGTTTGGGGCCTATGGCTACACCTTC CASSLRFGAYGYTF
. TRBJ1-5 TRBV27 . TGTGCCAGCAGCCGCGGGCCGTTCTACCATCAGCCCCAGCATTTT CASSRGPFYHQPQHF
. TRBJ2-2 TRBV19 . TGTGCCAGTAGTCGTAGACCAGACACCGGGGAGCTGTTTTTT CASSRRPDTGELFF
. TRBJ2-2 TRBV4-3 . TGCGCCAGCAGCCAAGGCGAAGGGGGCACCGGGGAGCTGTTTTTT CASSQGEGGTGELFF
. TRBJ1-4 TRBV19 TRBD1 TGTGCCAGTAGTATAAACCAGGGGGCGCGGGTAGCAACTAATGAAAAACTGTTTTTT CASSINQGARVATNEKLFF
. TRBJ1-5 TRBV19 . TGTGCCAGTGGGGGTGCACCCCCGGCGCCTAATCAGCCCCAGCATTTT CASGGAPPAPNQPQHF
. TRBJ2-2 TRBV28 . TGTGCCAGCAGCCGGCGAGGGACACCCATGAACACCGGGGAGCTGTTTTTT CASSRRGTPMNTGELFF
. TRBJ2-2 TRBV5-4 TRBD1 TGTGCCAGCAGCTCGGGACAGGGGAACACCGGGGAGCTGTTTTTT CASSSGQGNTGELFF
. TRBJ2-5 TRBV4-1 TRBD1 TGCGCCAGCAGCCACCCACAGGGGGCTGGAGAGACCCAGTACTTC CASSHPQGAGETQYF
. TRBJ2-7 TRBV7-2 . TGTGCCAGCAGCCCCGGTCCCATCTACGAGCAGTACTTC CASSPGPIYEQYF
. TRBJ1-2 TRBV28 . TGTGCCAGCACCCCCGGGACGGCAGTCCGCTACACCTTC CASTPGTAVRYTF
. TRBJ2-3 TRBV11-1 TRBD1 TGTGCCAGCAGCATCGGGACAGCCACAGATACGCAGTATTTT CASSIGTATDTQYF
once TRBJ2-7 TRBV6-6 . TGTGCCAGTTACCTGGAGGGACGGGAGCAGTACTTC CASYLEGREQYF
. TRBJ2-5 TRBV12-5 . TGTGCTAGTGGTTTGTGGGGGCGCGGAGAGACCCAGTACTTC CASGLWGRGETQYF
. TRBJ2-2 TRBV7-9 TRBD2 TGTGCCAGCAGCTTCCGAGCGGGGACGAACACCGGGGAGCTGTTTTTT CASSFRAGTNTGELFF
. TRBJ2-7 TRBV27 . TGTGCCAGCAGTTTAGGGTACGAGCAGTACTTC CASSLGYEQYF
. TRBJ2-5 TRBV5-1 . TGCGCCAGCAGCCCCTTTGGGGGAGAACGGTTTGAGACCCAGTACTTC CASSPFGGERFETQYF
. TRBJ1-2 TRBV5-6 . TGTGCCAGCAGCTTGGCCCCGTTGACTGGCTACACCTTC CASSLAPLTGYTF
. TRBJ1-1 TRBV5-1 . TGCGCCAGCAGCCCCGGGACGGGGGGTATACAGAGCGAAGCTTTCTTT CASSPGTGGIQSEAFF
. TRBJ2-3 TRBV5-1 TRBD1 TGCGCCAGCAGCTTCACGGGACAGGGAACAGATACGCAGTATTTT CASSFTGQGTDTQYF
. TRBJ2-1 TRBV5-6 . TGTGCCAGCAGCTTTCGGCGGGGAGAAACTTACAATGAGCAGTTCTTC CASSFRRGETYNEQFF
. TRBJ1-5 TRBV18 . TGTGCCAGCTCACCCCCGGGCGGGAAAGACAATCAGCCCCAGCATTTT CASSPPGGKDNQPQHF
. TRBJ2-3 TRBV5-1 . TGCGCCAGCAGCTTGGAGGGGGGGCTCGCAGATACGCAGTATTTT CASSLEGGLADTQYF
. TRBJ2-5 TRBV5-4 TRBD2 TGTGCCAGCAGCTTGGGGCCTGGACTAGGGCAAGAGACCCAGTACTTC CASSLGPGLGQETQYF
. TRBJ2-2 TRBV6-5 . TGTGCCAGCAGTTCCCACACCGGGGAGCTGTTTTTT CASSSHTGELFF
. TRBJ1-2 TRBV7-2 TRBD1 TGTGCCAGCAGCAGAGGGACAGGGGGGAACTATGGCTACACCTTC CASSRGTGGNYGYTF
few TRBJ1-5 TRBV28 . TGTGCCACCGGCAATAGCAATCAGCCCCAGCATTTT CATGNSNQPQHF
. TRBJ1-1 TRBV28 TRBD1 TGTGCCAGCAGTCAGGGGGCGGGAGGGGTGAACACTGAAGCTTTCTTT CASSQGAGGVNTEAFF
. TRBJ2-1 TRBV28 . TGTGCCAGCAGTCGCCCCCCTGCCCCGAATGAGCAGTTCTTC CASSRPPAPNEQFF
. TRBJ1-3 TRBV5-1 . TGCGCCAGCAGTTCTACAGGGAGCTCTGGAAACACCATATATTTT CASSSTGSSGNTIYF